Included here is one T cell receptor beta chain sequence, with context. The data belong to a study of blood T cell repertoires in COVID-19. Study background: The analysed material was cDNA or gDNA that came from T cells, B-cell-depleted T cells, or PBMCs.

Under the authors' procedure: Reference gene primers were amplified, and this amplification served to estimate nucleated cell counts. Method: immunoSEQ multiplex PCR; TCRdb's copy keeps in-frame clones and lacks some. That table is the source of V, J and clone size, and D and trimming were worked out from the DNA. Among 110,000 or so clones listed, about 90% were seen once. The germline CDR1 and CDR2 sequences are MNHNS and SASEGT. The CDR3 extends over 16 amino acids. V gave up 4 bases and J gave up 0 bases, with 12 bases separating them. The TCR comes from a human donor in a cohort sampled during active COVID-19. The specimen sequenced was peripheral blood. This chain connects TRBV6-1 to TRBJ1-4; D is perhaps TRBD1 (6 bases). The chain's CDR3 is CASSAQGHTTNEKLFF. In DNA form, the CDR3 reads TGTGCCAGCAGTGCCCAGGGGCACACAACTAATGAAAAACTGTTTTTT.